This passage covers 32 T cell receptor beta chains from one sample sequenced in a study of blood T cell repertoires in COVID-19 (TCRdb year 2020). The method behind the library was the immunoSEQ multiplex PCR assay. As stored in TCRdb, this immuneACCESS dataset retains in-frame rearrangements with V and J assigned. A fraction of the clones does not appear; measured against another copy, unresolved V genes explain less than half of the discrepancy, and the remainder lacks a known reason. The sample data list about 140,000 clones, and 81% of these were observed just once. Of the sample, about 7.5% falls within the top ten clones. Sequencing used peripheral blood. The receptor source for this set is a human donor in a cohort sampled during active COVID-19.

The chain joins TRBV9 to TRBJ2-5; 14 nucleotides align to TRBD2. The CDR3 contains 18 residues. CDR1 and CDR2 (germline): SGDLS, YYNGEE. Trimming cost V 3 bases and J 5 bases; bases outside gene matches: 12. The CDR3 DNA follows: TGTGCCAGCAGCGCCTTAGCCGGGACTAGCGGGAGATGGGAGACCCAGTACTTC. Protein: CASSALAGTSGRWETQYF.

The V and J genes are TRBV12-3 or TRBV12-4 and TRBJ2-7; D uncertain. This CDR3 spans 13 amino acids. The V gene lost 5 bases and the J gene lost 5 bases, with 13 bases spanning the gap. CDR3 sequence: CASSQRTPNEQYF. In nucleotides, the CDR3 is TGTGCCAGCAGTCAACGAACCCCTAACGAGCAGTACTTC.

The chain links TRBV3-1 (or the pseudogene TRBV3-2) to TRBJ2-7; 9 bases fit TRBD1. V was pared by 5 bases and J by 5 bases, with 7 bases of the junction left unmatched. The CDR3 loop spans 14 amino acids. CDR1 is LGHDT and CDR2 is YNNKEL in the germline V gene (reference sequence). The chain's CDR3 is CASSYRGQGDEQYF. In DNA form, the CDR3 reads TGTGCCAGCAGCTACCGGGGACAGGGAGACGAGCAGTACTTC.

This clone was found once. V usage is TRBV6-5 and J usage is TRBJ2-7; 9 nucleotides line up with TRBD1. Per germline, CDR1 MNHEY and CDR2 SVGAGI. The CDR3 is 15 residues long. V shed 2 bases and J 5 bases; nucleotides not matched to a gene: 7. The CDR3 DNA reads TGTGCCAGCAGTTACCCGGGACAGGGTGGTAACGAGCAGTACTTC. It encodes CASSYPGQGGNEQYF.

The CDR3 DNA follows: TGCGCCAGCAGCCCCCAGGGGTCCAATACCGGGGAGCTGTTTTTT. Its protein product is CASSPQGSNTGELFF. This chain joins TRBV5-1 and TRBJ2-2; D might be TRBD1 (6 bases). This CDR3 has 15 residues. CDR1 SGHRS and CDR2 YFSETQ come from the germline V gene. V was cut by 4 bases and J by 5 bases, with 15 bases left in between.

The V call is TRBV5-1, the J call TRBJ1-1; tentatively, D is TRBD1 (5 bases). Per the germline V gene, CDR1 is SGHRS and CDR2 is YFSETQ. Trimming took off 5 bases at V and 3 bases at J, with 14 bases between the two ends. The CDR3 is made up of 14 amino acids. The CDR3 DNA reads as TGCGCCAGCAGAGTAGGGGATATGGACACTGAAGCTTTCTTT. This sequence encodes CASRVGDMDTEAFF. The complete variable domain, with remaining parts taken from reference TRBV5-1 and TRBJ1-1, reads KAGVTQTPRYLIKTRGQQVTLSCSPISGHRSVSWYQQTPGQGLQFLFEYFSETQRNKGNFPGRFSGRQFSNSRSEMNVSTLELGDSALYLCASRVGDMDTEAFFGQGTRLTVV.

V and J are TRBV9 and TRBJ1-2, with TRBD1 identical over 11 bases. V lost 5 bases and J lost 8; bases outside the gene matches: 5. The V gene's germline CDR1 is SGDLS and CDR2 YYNGEE. The CDR3 is made up of 13 amino acids. This chain's CDR3 is CASSADRGLGYTF. The CDR3 DNA follows: TGTGCCAGCAGTGCGGACAGGGGGCTGGGCTACACCTTC.

The chain recombines TRBV15 with TRBJ1-2; D is unclear. V was clipped by 1 base and J by 3 bases, with 12 bases between them. This CDR3 is built from 15 residues. From germline, CDR1 is LNHNV and CDR2 YYDKDF (reference sequence). The CDR3 region is CATSRVLGGYYGYTF. The CDR3 nucleotides are TGTGCCACCAGCAGAGTGCTAGGCGGATACTATGGCTACACCTTC.

The gene calls are TRBV4-1 and TRBJ2-7; TRBD1 matches 10 bases. The V gene end was trimmed by 4 bases and the J gene end by 4 bases; junction bases not matched to a gene: 16. This CDR3 has 18 residues. Germline V CDR1 and CDR2: MGHRA, YSYEKL. CDR3 in DNA: TGCGCCAGCAGCCTTCCCTCCCGTCCCGGGACAGGGGTGTACGAGCAGTACTTC. Its protein is CASSLPSRPGTGVYEQYF.

The table lists this clone with a count of one. The CDR3 sequence is CASSSYSGEQFF. Here the CDR3 DNA reads TGTGCCAGCAGTTCTTATAGCGGTGAGCAGTTCTTC. The V gene is TRBV12-3 or TRBV12-4, the J gene TRBJ2-1; D might be TRBD2 (6 bases). This CDR3 comprises 12 residues. Trimming pared 4 bases from V and 9 bases from J, leaving 10 bases between.

The sample holds a few counts of this clone. V usage is TRBV2 and J usage is TRBJ1-5; 8 nucleotides agree with TRBD1. The V and J ends lost 6 bases and 5 bases, in that order; junction bases with no gene match: 6. The CDR3 is 14 residues long. Germline CDR1 reads SNHLY; CDR2 reads FYNNEI. The CDR3 DNA follows: TGTGCCAGCAGGAGACAGGGGACGGATCAGCCCCAGCATTTT. Translating gives CASRRQGTDQPQHF.

The genes are TRBV5-4 and TRBJ2-7, with unresolved D. Germline V gene lookup returns CDR1 SGHNT and CDR2 YYREEE (reference sequence). Trimming cost V 0 bases and J 6 bases, with 19 bases left between them. CDR3 length: 16 amino acids. CDR3 DNA sequence: TGTGCCAGCAGCTTGGCTAGGCCGACCGTAGTTTCCGAGCAGTACTTC. Amino acids: CASSLARPTVVSEQYF.

The chain uses TRBV5-1 and TRBJ2-5, with 7 bases that match TRBD1. CDR1 SGHRS and CDR2 YFSETQ come from the germline V gene. The junction had 11 bases not matched to a gene; V was cut back by 1 base and J by 2 bases. The CDR3 length is 17 residues. In nucleotides, the CDR3 is TGCGCCAGCAGCTTGTCAGGGGGAATGGCTGTTCAAGAGACCCAGTACTTC. Amino acid sequence: CASSLSGGMAVQETQYF.

This clone appeared a single time. J is TRBJ1-2 and V is TRBV18; the match to TRBD1 covers 11 bases. This CDR3 contains 17 residues. CDR1 KGHSH and CDR2 LQKENI come from the germline V gene. J was trimmed by 8 bases and V by 3 bases; bases with no gene match: 14. CDR3 bases: TGTGCCAGCTCACCTCTCAACCGGGACAGGGGGATTAACGGCTACACCTTC. It translates to CASSPLNRDRGINGYTF. The entire variable domain, with the rest obtained from reference TRBV18 and TRBJ1-2, is as follows: NAGVMQNPRHLVRRRGQEARLRCSPMKGHSHVYWYRQLPEEGLKFMVYLQKENIIDESGMPKERFSAEFPKEGPSILRIQQVVRGDSAAYFCASSPLNRDRGINGYTFGSGTRLTVV.

This clone was seen more than once but under ten times. The V gene is TRBV11-2, the J gene TRBJ2-7, with 7 bases fitting TRBD2. With 5 bases clipped from V and 3 bases from J, the junction kept 7 bases outside the gene matches. This CDR3 contains 14 residues. CDR1 and CDR2 from the germline V gene are SGHAT and FQNNGV. CDR3 in DNA: TGTGCCAGCAGCGCAATCAGGGAGGGCTACGAGCAGTACTTC. It codes for CASSAIREGYEQYF.

This chain links TRBV19 with TRBJ2-7; 9 positions agree with TRBD1. Trimming removed 6 bases from V and 2 bases from J; junction bases left unmatched: 5. The germline CDR1 and CDR2 sequences are LNHDA and SQIVND (reference sequence). The CDR3 extends over 14 amino acids. CDR3 residues: CASRNTGGPYEQYF. Here the CDR3 DNA reads TGTGCCAGTAGGAACACAGGGGGCCCCTACGAGCAGTACTTC.

The gene calls are TRBV5-4 and TRBJ2-7; the D gene is possibly TRBD2 (6 bases). The V end lost 3 bases, the J end lost 4 bases, and 20 bases lay between the germline ends. The germline V gene has CDR1 SGHNT and CDR2 YYREEE (reference sequence). This CDR3 spans 16 amino acids. The CDR3 DNA reads TGTGCCAGCAGCTCCAACCAGAGTCCGGGAGTGTACGAGCAGTACTTC. Protein sequence: CASSSNQSPGVYEQYF.

Only a few counts were recorded for this clone. This chain links TRBV27 with TRBJ2-2; TRBD2 matches at 7 bases. The CDR3 extends over 14 amino acids. The germline CDR1 and CDR2 sequences are MNHEY and SMNVEV (reference sequence). With 8 bases clipped from V and 4 bases from J, the junction kept 7 bases outside the gene matches. The DNA of the CDR3 is TGTGCCAGCGGGAGGGCCCGGGGCACCGGGGAGCTGTTTTTT. Protein product: CASGRARGTGELFF.

The J gene is TRBJ1-5, the V gene TRBV6-5, with 7 bases aligning to TRBD1. V lost 6 bases and J lost 3; bases outside the gene matches: 5. The CDR3 is made up of 14 amino acids. The germline CDR1 and CDR2 sequences are MNHEY and SVGAGI. CDR3 nucleotides: TGTGCCAGCAGGCCGGGACAGAACAATCAGCCCCAGCATTTT. It yields the protein CASRPGQNNQPQHF.

The rearrangement links TRBV5-1 to TRBJ1-1; D uncertain. Germline V gene lookup returns CDR1 SGHRS and CDR2 YFSETQ. Trimming left V 0 bases short and J 6 bases short, with 9 bases between. This CDR3 spans 13 amino acids. The CDR3 region has the DNA TGCGCCAGCAGCTTGGTACCGCAGGCTGAAGCTTTCTTT. This codes for CASSLVPQAEAFF. The full variable domain, in which reference TRBV5-1 and TRBJ1-1 provide the parts outside the CDR3, is KAGVTQTPRYLIKTRGQQVTLSCSPISGHRSVSWYQQTPGQGLQFLFEYFSETQRNKGNFPGRFSGRQFSNSRSEMNVSTLELGDSALYLCASSLVPQAEAFFGQGTRLTVV.

This clone has more than one count but fewer than ten. This chain joins TRBV6-1 and TRBJ1-2; D might be TRBD1 (5 bases). The CDR3 is made up of 14 amino acids. Germline-derived CDR1 and CDR2 are MNHNS and SASEGT. The V gene lost 2 bases and the J gene lost 4 bases, with 11 bases spanning the gap. The CDR3 region is CASSESRGPYGYTF. The CDR3, as DNA: TGTGCCAGCAGTGAATCAAGGGGCCCCTATGGCTACACCTTC.

The chain uses TRBV5-1 and TRBJ2-7, with 10 nucleotides matching TRBD2. The junction had 10 bases not matched to a gene; V was cut back by 3 bases and J by 4 bases. CDR1 and CDR2 (germline): SGHRS, YFSETQ. The CDR3 runs 16 residues. CDR3 sequence reads: CASSSLITSGVYEQYF. The CDR3 region has the DNA TGCGCCAGCAGCTCCCTAATCACTAGCGGGGTTTACGAGCAGTACTTC.

The chain has TRBV7-9 and TRBJ2-3; 14 bases match TRBD2. The CDR3 length is 18 residues. Germline CDR1 SEHNR, CDR2 FQNEAQ (reference sequence). Losses at the gene ends were 4 bases for V and 5 bases for J; bases not matched to a gene: 11. The CDR3 here is CASSSNFGLAGGGDTQYF. In nucleotides, the CDR3 is TGTGCCAGCAGCTCAAATTTCGGACTAGCGGGAGGAGGAGATACGCAGTATTTT.

In DNA form, the CDR3 reads TGTGCCAGCAGGGACCACGGGCAGGGCAATGAAAAACTGTTTTTT. It translates to CASRDHGQGNEKLFF. The V and J genes are TRBV7-9 and TRBJ1-4, with TRBD1 as a possible D gene (5 bases). This CDR3 has 15 residues. Between the trimmed V and J ends, which lost 6 bases and 5 bases, there was a span of 16 bases. Germline CDR1 SEHNR, CDR2 FQNEAQ (reference sequence).

The chain joins TRBV10-3 to TRBJ2-3; 8 bases line up with TRBD2. The CDR3 spans 15 residues. Germline values: CDR1 ENHRY, CDR2 SYGVKD. V shed 10 bases and J 3 bases; nucleotides not matched to a gene: 12. In nucleotides, the CDR3 is TGTGCCACCAGAACTAGCGGATCTGATACAGATACGCAGTATTTT. It is translated as CATRTSGSDTDTQYF.

The genes are TRBV7-6 and TRBJ1-6, with a possible D match to TRBD1 (5 bases). Germline CDR1 and CDR2: SGHVS and FNYEAQ. The CDR3 sequence is 13 residues long. Trimming pared 2 bases from V and 13 bases from J, leaving 12 bases between. This CDR3 reads CASSLSAGRPLHF. CDR3 sequence (DNA): TGTGCCAGCAGCTTATCTGCAGGGCGGCCCCTCCACTTT.

The chain carries TRBV2 and TRBJ2-7; 7 bases are shared with TRBD2. Germline V CDR1 and CDR2: SNHLY, FYNNEI. The CDR3 has 14 residues. Unmatched junction bases numbered 7, after V lost 6 bases and J lost 2 bases. The CDR3 nucleotides are TGTGCCAGCAGCTCGGGACTAAGACCCTACGAGCAGTACTTC. This gives the protein CASSSGLRPYEQYF.

The genes are TRBV20-1 and TRBJ2-4; D perhaps matches TRBD2 (6 bases). Germline CDR1 reads DFQATT; CDR2 reads SNEGSKA (reference sequence). V lost 3 bases, J lost 0 bases, and 9 bases lay in between. The CDR3 runs 14 residues. The CDR3 region is CSASEGLAKNIQYF. The CDR3 bases are TGCAGTGCTAGTGAGGGACTAGCCAAAAACATTCAGTACTTC.

The chain joins TRBV4-2 to TRBJ2-5; D perhaps matches TRBD1 (6 bases). Germline assignment: CDR1 LGHNA and CDR2 YNFKEQ. The CDR3 runs to 15 residues. V was pared by 0 bases and J by 2 bases, with 10 bases between. The CDR3 DNA sequence: TGTGCCAGCAGCCAAGAATGGGGGCTACAAGAGACCCAGTACTTC. As protein: CASSQEWGLQETQYF.

The V gene is TRBV6-5, the J gene TRBJ1-5; TRBD1 matches 10 bases. Per the germline V gene, CDR1 is MNHEY and CDR2 is SVGAGI. The J segment lost 6 bases and the V segment lost 7 bases, leaving 9 bases of the junction unmatched. CDR3 length equals 15 residues. The chain's CDR3 is CASKKDRGFSQPQHF. The CDR3 DNA reads as TGTGCCAGCAAGAAGGACAGGGGGTTCAGTCAGCCCCAGCATTTT.

The chain has TRBV28 and TRBJ2-2, with D maybe TRBD1 (6 bases). The CDR3 is 15 residues long. Trimming cost V 2 bases and J 4 bases, with 11 bases left between them. Looked up from germline, CDR1 is MDHEN and CDR2 is SYDVKM. In DNA form, the CDR3 reads TGTGCCAGCAGTTTAGGGGGCGCCTTCACCGGGGAGCTGTTTTTT. Translating gives CASSLGGAFTGELFF.

The chain combines TRBV28 with TRBJ2-7, with D possibly matching TRBD2 (6 bases). V dropped 10 bases and J dropped 0 bases, with 16 bases sitting between them. The CDR3 spans 14 residues. Per germline, CDR1 MDHEN and CDR2 SYDVKM. The CDR3 reads CAIAIRGNSYEQYF. The CDR3 coding sequence is TGTGCCATCGCCATTCGGGGGAACTCCTACGAGCAGTACTTC.